A single sample gave rise to the 26 T cell receptor beta chains below, sequenced in a study of T-cell memory formation after mild COVID-19. One entry per CDR3 protein, called by TCRdb with MiXCR from the 5' RACE reads. The sample contains 130,000 to 150,000 distinct CDR3 sequences, 6% to 6.5% of which appear only once. The sequenced sample consisted of PBMCs or a T cell subset sorted from them (not recorded which). These receptors were collected from an adult woman who had mild COVID-19 (a few samples of this study predate the infection). Cell type and time point are not known.

V is TRBV24-1 and J is TRBJ2-1; 8 positions match TRBD1. The CDR3 has 13 amino acids. V lost 8 bases to trimming and J lost 9 bases; unmatched junction nucleotides: 8. Per germline, CDR1 KGHDR and CDR2 SFDVKD. The CDR3 here is CATKGTGPSEQFF. CDR3 nucleotide sequence: TGTGCCACCAAAGGGACAGGACCAAGTGAGCAGTTCTTC.

As for this clonotype: A much larger clone lies a single base off, so this may be a read error. The chain recombines TRBV7-3 with TRBJ2-1, with D possibly TRBD2 on 5 matching bases. The CDR3 is 14 residues long. Per germline, CDR1 SGHTA and CDR2 FQGTGA. CDR3 nucleotides: TGTGGCAGCAGCCCGCTTCGGGGTGGCAATGAGCAGTTCTTC. Protein sequence: CGSSPLRGGNEQFF.

This clonotype has at least ten counts. The chain recombines TRBV29-1 with TRBJ2-7; 8 bases agree with TRBD2. CDR3 length equals 14 residues. Germline loops: CDR1 SQVTM, CDR2 ANQGSEA. The junction had 9 bases not matched to a gene; V was cut back by 6 bases and J by 2 bases. The DNA of the CDR3 is TGCAGCGTCGGGACTAGTAACCCCACCTACGAGCAGTACTTC. Protein product: CSVGTSNPTYEQYF.

This chain connects TRBV23-1 to TRBJ2-1; the match to TRBD1 covers 9 bases. TRBV23-1 is an ORF, with its function uncertain. J lost 8 bases, V lost 7 bases, and 15 bases had no gene match. This CDR3 is 16 amino acids long. Here the CDR3 reads CASTNLKQGAPYEQFF. The CDR3, as DNA: TGCGCCAGCACCAATCTCAAACAGGGGGCGCCCTATGAGCAGTTCTTC.

This clonotype was counted only a few times. V and J are TRBV5-4 and TRBJ2-6; possible D gene TRBD2, 5 bases. The V end was cut by 3 bases, the J end by 4 bases, with 8 bases between. This CDR3 has 14 residues. The V gene's germline CDR1 is SGHNT and CDR2 YYREEE (reference sequence). The CDR3 DNA follows: TGTGCCAGCAGCTCCCCGGGGGGGGCCAACGTCCTGACTTTC. Translated, it gives CASSSPGGANVLTF.

At least ten counts were recorded for this clonotype. V usage is TRBV5-6 and J usage is TRBJ2-7; D assignment may be TRBD1 or TRBD2 (5 bases each). Germline lookup yields CDR1 SGHDT and CDR2 YYEEEE. The CDR3 extends over 13 amino acids. V lost 4 bases, J lost 3 bases, and 11 bases lay in between. The CDR3 coding sequence is TGTGCCAGCAGCCCGGGACCCAACTACGAGCAGTACTTC. It yields the protein CASSPGPNYEQYF.

This clonotype was recorded many times. The V call is TRBV29-1, the J call TRBJ1-1, with a weak D call TRBD1 (5 bases). Germline assignment: CDR1 SQVTM and CDR2 ANQGSEA. The CDR3 runs 14 residues. Trimming pared 7 bases from V and 0 bases from J, leaving 15 bases between. CDR3 amino acids: CSAPTDSLNTEAFF. The CDR3, as DNA: TGCAGCGCACCTACAGACAGCCTGAACACTGAAGCTTTCTTT.

This clonotype was found many times. The chain joins TRBV29-1 to TRBJ2-3, with D uncertain. V lost 6 bases to trimming and J lost 0 bases, with 7 bases between them. Per germline, CDR1 SQVTM and CDR2 ANQGSEA. The CDR3 is made up of 12 amino acids. The CDR3 DNA sequence: TGCAGCGTCTCGACCAGCACAGATACGCAGTATTTT. It is translated as CSVSTSTDTQYF.

This clonotype was counted many times. CDR3 in amino acids: CASSRHSGGEAFF. The CDR3 coding sequence is TGTGCCAGCAGCCGCCACTCGGGGGGGGAAGCTTTCTTT. The rearrangement uses TRBV3-1 and TRBJ1-1, with D perhaps TRBD1 (5 bases). V lost 4 bases to trimming and J lost 8 bases, with 14 bases between them. The CDR3 length is 13 residues. Germline lookup yields CDR1 LGHDT and CDR2 YNNKEL (reference sequence).

Many counts were recorded for this clonotype. V is TRBV29-1 and J is TRBJ1-2; D uncertain. This CDR3 comprises 16 residues. Germline CDR1 is SQVTM and CDR2 is ANQGSEA. Trimming took 3 bases from V and 8 from J, leaving 25 bases between them. CDR3 coding DNA: TGCAGCGTTGATTCTTCATCCGAGACGGAAGGAGAGGGCTACACCTTC. Translation: CSVDSSSETEGEGYTF.

The chain couples TRBV9 to TRBJ2-7; 7 bases line up with TRBD1. Trimming took 4 bases from V and 0 from J; bases not matched to a gene: 7. CDR1 and CDR2 from the germline V gene are SGDLS and YYNGEE. The CDR3 runs to 15 residues. CDR3 loop: CASSPRQGPSYEQYF. CDR3 nucleotides: TGTGCCAGCAGCCCTCGACAGGGCCCCTCCTACGAGCAGTACTTC. Full variable domain (missing parts from reference TRBV9 and TRBJ2-7): DSGVTQTPKHLITATGQRVTLRCSPRSGDLSVYWYQQSLDQGLQFLIQYYNGEERAKGNILERFSAQQFPDLHSELNLSSLELGDSALYFCASSPRQGPSYEQYFGPGTRLTVT.

This clonotype appeared a few times. V is TRBV14 and J is TRBJ1-1; TRBD1 aligns across 9 bases. Germline values: CDR1 SGHDN, CDR2 FVKESK. The CDR3 is made up of 14 amino acids. J was trimmed by 0 bases and V by 5 bases; bases with no gene match: 1. The CDR3 DNA sequence: TGTGCCAGCAGCTACAGGGGGCTGAACACTGAAGCTTTCTTT. Its protein is CASSYRGLNTEAFF. Variable domain in full (rest from reference TRBV14 and TRBJ1-1): EAGVTQFPSHSVIEKGQTVTLRCDPISGHDNLYWYRRVMGKEIKFLLHFVKESKQDESGMPNNRFLAERTGGTYSTLKVQPAELEDSGVYFCASSYRGLNTEAFFGQGTRLTVV.

This clonotype was counted between two and nine times. This chain connects TRBV4-1 to TRBJ2-1, with TRBD2 identical over 14 bases. There are 17 residues in the CDR3. Germline lookup yields CDR1 MGHRA and CDR2 YSYEKL. Trimming removed 2 bases from V and 9 bases from J; junction bases left unmatched: 9. The CDR3: CASSQKSTSGGAIEQFF. CDR3 nucleotides: TGCGCCAGCAGCCAAAAATCGACTAGCGGGGGGGCCATTGAGCAGTTCTTC.

This clonotype was counted ten times or more. The chain carries TRBV5-1 and TRBJ2-1; 14 nucleotides match TRBD2. The CDR3 totals 17 residues. Germline V gene sequence: CDR1 SGHRS, CDR2 YFSETQ. Trimming removed 1 base from V and 1 base from J; junction bases left unmatched: 1. CDR3 coding DNA: TGCGCCAGCAGCTTGCGACTAGCGGGAGGGTCCTACAATGAGCAGTTCTTC. As protein: CASSLRLAGGSYNEQFF. The full variable domain, in which reference TRBV5-1 and TRBJ2-1 provide the parts outside the CDR3, is KAGVTQTPRYLIKTRGQQVTLSCSPISGHRSVSWYQQTPGQGLQFLFEYFSETQRNKGNFPGRFSGRQFSNSRSEMNVSTLELGDSALYLCASSLRLAGGSYNEQFFGPGTRLTVL.

V usage is TRBV4-2 and J usage is TRBJ1-1, with D possibly being TRBD1 (6 bases). Per germline, CDR1 LGHNA and CDR2 YNFKEQ. Trimming cost V 4 bases and J 2 bases, with 14 bases left between them. This CDR3 has 15 amino acids. Here the CDR3 DNA reads TGTGCCAGCAGCCCACGGTGGGGGGCAAACACTGAAGCTTTCTTT. Translated, it gives CASSPRWGANTEAFF.

The CDR3 DNA sequence: TGTGCCACCAGCATCACCGGGGAGCTGTTTTTT. It encodes CATSITGELFF. The chain employs TRBV24-1 and TRBJ2-2; D is undetermined. Germline-derived CDR1 and CDR2 are KGHDR and SFDVKD. The CDR3 consists of 11 residues. Trimming left V 7 bases short and J 4 bases short, with 3 bases between.

The table lists this clonotype with many counts. The chain is built from TRBV12-3 or TRBV12-4 and TRBJ2-7; D remains unclear. The CDR3 runs to 17 residues. Trimming left V 2 bases short and J 3 bases short, with 20 bases between. This CDR3 is CASSLRPRGPTYYEQYF. In nucleotides, the CDR3 is TGTGCCAGCAGTTTACGCCCCCGAGGCCCTACTTACTACGAGCAGTACTTC.

This clonotype was counted at least ten times. This rearrangement joins TRBV6-2 or TRBV6-3 to TRBJ2-7; D not resolved. Germline lookup yields CDR1 MNHEY and CDR2 SVGEGT. The CDR3 is 11 residues long. V was cut by 4 bases and J by 3 bases, with 4 bases left in between. CDR3 in DNA: TGTGCCAGCAGTTCTCTCTACGAGCAGTACTTC. It is translated as CASSSLYEQYF.

Many counts were recorded for this clonotype. The CDR3 DNA reads as TGTGCCAGCAGCTTAACTAGCGGGAGTGGTGGGGATACGCAGTATTTT. Amino acids: CASSLTSGSGGDTQYF. V is TRBV7-2 and J is TRBJ2-3, with 11 nucleotides matching TRBD2. Unmatched junction bases numbered 7, after V lost 2 bases and J lost 6 bases. The germline V gene encodes CDR1 SGHTA and CDR2 FQGNSA. This CDR3 spans 16 amino acids. Complete variable domain (other parts from reference TRBV7-2 and TRBJ2-3): GAGVSQSPSNKVTEKGKDVELRCDPISGHTALYWYRQSLGQGLEFLIYFQGNSAPDKSGLPSDRFSAERTGGSVSTLTIQRTQQEDSAVYLCASSLTSGSGGDTQYFGPGTRLTVL.

The gene calls are TRBV30 and TRBJ2-7; D is ambiguous. There are 14 residues in the CDR3. V was shortened by 5 bases and J by 0 bases, with 14 bases between the two germline ends. Germline-derived CDR1 and CDR2 are GTSNPN and SVGIG (reference sequence). CDR3 coding DNA: TGTGCCTGGTCTGGTTTCAGCAGCTCCTACGAGCAGTACTTC. Its protein product is CAWSGFSSSYEQYF.

This clonotype showed up many times. This chain connects TRBV20-1 to TRBJ1-5, with a weak D call TRBD1 (6 bases). Germline V gene lookup returns CDR1 DFQATT and CDR2 SNEGSKA (reference sequence). There are 10 residues in the CDR3. V shed 5 bases and J shed 13 bases, with 12 bases lying between them. For the CDR3, the DNA is TGCAGTGCTTACCGGGACACTCAGCATTTT. This encodes CSAYRDTQHF.

This clonotype appeared a few times. J is TRBJ2-5 and V is TRBV15; D gene uncertain. This CDR3 contains 14 residues. The germline V gene has CDR1 LNHNV and CDR2 YYDKDF (reference sequence). Trimming shortened V by 0 bases and J by 2 bases, and 7 bases separated the two germline ends. The CDR3: CATSRDPRQETQYF. As DNA, the CDR3 is TGTGCCACCAGCAGAGATCCCCGGCAAGAGACCCAGTACTTC.

The rearrangement uses TRBV5-1 and TRBJ2-7; TRBD1 matches at 8 bases. The CDR3 extends over 14 amino acids. Germline loops: CDR1 SGHRS, CDR2 YFSETQ. With V trimmed by 5 bases and J by 4 bases, 8 bases remained unmatched. Here the CDR3 reads CASRFDRGEYEQYF. The CDR3 DNA reads TGCGCCAGCAGGTTCGACAGGGGCGAGTACGAGCAGTACTTC. Full variable domain (missing parts from reference TRBV5-1 and TRBJ2-7): KAGVTQTPRYLIKTRGQQVTLSCSPISGHRSVSWYQQTPGQGLQFLFEYFSETQRNKGNFPGRFSGRQFSNSRSEMNVSTLELGDSALYLCASRFDRGEYEQYFGPGTRLTVT.

The rearrangement joins TRBV2 to TRBJ2-1; 9 positions match TRBD2. The length of the CDR3 is 12 residues. J lost 7 bases, V lost 6 bases, and 1 base had no gene match. Germline V gene lookup returns CDR1 SNHLY and CDR2 FYNNEI. The chain's CDR3 is CASRLAGNEQFF. Here the CDR3 DNA reads TGTGCCAGCAGGCTAGCGGGGAATGAGCAGTTCTTC.

V gene TRBV7-6 combines with J gene TRBJ1-5; D is uncertain. Trimming pared 1 base from V and 8 bases from J, leaving 18 bases between. Germline loops: CDR1 SGHVS, CDR2 FNYEAQ. The CDR3 covers 16 residues. CDR3 nucleotide sequence: TGTGCCAGCAGCTTAGATGCGTCGGGCCCTAGTGAGCCCCAGCATTTT. Encoded protein: CASSLDASGPSEPQHF.

This rearrangement joins TRBV12-3 or TRBV12-4 to TRBJ2-2; D is uncertain. This CDR3 has 14 amino acids. V lost 3 bases, J lost 7 bases, and 12 bases lay in between. CDR3 protein: CASSFNFLFGELFF. For the CDR3, the DNA is TGTGCCAGCAGTTTTAATTTCTTGTTCGGGGAGCTGTTTTTT.